This T cell receptor beta chain was sequenced in a study of beta chain features in type 1 diabetes. A note on this clone: No antigen is known for it. Other nucleotide sequences from this sample produce the same CDR3.

Expressed TCRB transcripts were sequenced because the entire RNA isolate underwent reverse transcription. Clones were read by immunoSEQ multiplex PCR, and TCRdb kept only the in-frame ones, dropping some. The sample has about 470,000 clones; about 30% are singletons. Study-level results: Whatever favoring of shorter templates PCR might show would apply equally to patients and controls. TCRB CDR3 length was moderately but significantly reduced in all four CD4+ subsets of Type 1 diabetes patients.

The TCR sequence derives from a man between 18 and 35 years old in good health. The source material was naive CD4+ T cells from blood.

The CDR3 DNA sequence: TGTGCCAGCAGCTTGCGACAGGGGACAGATACGCAGTATTTT. This codes for CASSLRQGTDTQYF. The gene calls are TRBV5-4 and TRBJ2-3, with 8 positions matching TRBD1. This CDR3 has 14 residues. With V trimmed by 1 base and J by 3 bases, 1 base remained unmatched. CDR1 and CDR2 from the germline V gene are SGHNT and YYREEE (reference sequence).